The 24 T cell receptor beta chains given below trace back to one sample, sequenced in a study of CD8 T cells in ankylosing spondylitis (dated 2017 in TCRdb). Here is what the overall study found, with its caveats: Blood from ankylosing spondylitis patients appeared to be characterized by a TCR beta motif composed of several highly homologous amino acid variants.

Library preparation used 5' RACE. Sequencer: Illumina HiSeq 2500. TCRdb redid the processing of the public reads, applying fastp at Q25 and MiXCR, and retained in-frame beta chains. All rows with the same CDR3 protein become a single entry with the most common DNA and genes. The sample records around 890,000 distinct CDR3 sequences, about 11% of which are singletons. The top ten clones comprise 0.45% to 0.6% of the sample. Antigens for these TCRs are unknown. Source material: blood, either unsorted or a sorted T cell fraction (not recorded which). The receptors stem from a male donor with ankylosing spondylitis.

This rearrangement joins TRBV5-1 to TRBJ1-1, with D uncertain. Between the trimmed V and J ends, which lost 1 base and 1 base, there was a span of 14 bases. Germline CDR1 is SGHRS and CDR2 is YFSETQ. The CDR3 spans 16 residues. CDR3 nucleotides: TGCGCCAGCAGCTTGTTTGGGAGGGATTCGAACACTGAAGCTTTCTTT. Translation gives CASSLFGRDSNTEAFF.

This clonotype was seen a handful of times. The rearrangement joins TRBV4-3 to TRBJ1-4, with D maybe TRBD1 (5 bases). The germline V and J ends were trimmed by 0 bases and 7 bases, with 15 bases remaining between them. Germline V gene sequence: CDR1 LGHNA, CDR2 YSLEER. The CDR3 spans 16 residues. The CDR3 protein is CASSQETRAIGEKLFF. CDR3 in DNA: TGCGCCAGCAGCCAAGAGACCAGGGCGATCGGTGAAAAACTGTTTTTT.

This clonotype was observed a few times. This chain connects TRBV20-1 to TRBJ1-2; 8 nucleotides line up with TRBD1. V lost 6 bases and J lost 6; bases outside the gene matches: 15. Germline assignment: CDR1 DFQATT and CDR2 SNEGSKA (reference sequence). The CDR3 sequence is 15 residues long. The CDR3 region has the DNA TGCAGTGCGGCCGTTACCATACAGGGGGTAGATGGCTACACCTTC. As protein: CSAAVTIQGVDGYTF.

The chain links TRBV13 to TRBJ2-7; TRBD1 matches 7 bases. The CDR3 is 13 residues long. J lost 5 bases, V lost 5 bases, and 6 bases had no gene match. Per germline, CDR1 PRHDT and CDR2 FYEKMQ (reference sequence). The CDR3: CASSTNRGDEQYF. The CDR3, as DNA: TGTGCCAGCAGCACCAACAGGGGTGACGAGCAGTACTTC.

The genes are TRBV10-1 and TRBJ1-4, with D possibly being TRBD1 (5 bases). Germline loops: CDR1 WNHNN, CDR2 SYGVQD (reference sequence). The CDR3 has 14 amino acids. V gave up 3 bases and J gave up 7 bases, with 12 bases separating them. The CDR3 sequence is CASSDEGTAEKLFF. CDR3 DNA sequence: TGCGCCAGCAGTGACGAGGGGACGGCTGAAAAACTGTTTTTT.

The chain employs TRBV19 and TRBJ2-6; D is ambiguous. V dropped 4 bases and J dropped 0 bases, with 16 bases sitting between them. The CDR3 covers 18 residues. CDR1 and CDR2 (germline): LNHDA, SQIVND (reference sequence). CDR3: CASSTPLGPFSGANVLTF. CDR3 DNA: TGTGCCAGTAGTACCCCCCTCGGACCGTTCTCTGGGGCCAACGTCCTGACTTTC.

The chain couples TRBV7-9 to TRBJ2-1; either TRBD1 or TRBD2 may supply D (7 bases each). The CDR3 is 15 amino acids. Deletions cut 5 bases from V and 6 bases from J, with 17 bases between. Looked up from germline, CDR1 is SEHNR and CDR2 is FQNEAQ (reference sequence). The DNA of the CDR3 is TGTGCCAGCAGCCCCCAGGGGGGGGGTACCAATGAGCAGTTCTTC. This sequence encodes CASSPQGGGTNEQFF.

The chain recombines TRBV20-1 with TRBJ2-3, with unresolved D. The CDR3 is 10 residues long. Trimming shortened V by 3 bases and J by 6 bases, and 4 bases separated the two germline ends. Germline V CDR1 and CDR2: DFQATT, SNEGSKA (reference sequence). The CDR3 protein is CSARSDTQYF. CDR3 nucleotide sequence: TGCAGTGCTAGGTCTGATACGCAGTATTTT.

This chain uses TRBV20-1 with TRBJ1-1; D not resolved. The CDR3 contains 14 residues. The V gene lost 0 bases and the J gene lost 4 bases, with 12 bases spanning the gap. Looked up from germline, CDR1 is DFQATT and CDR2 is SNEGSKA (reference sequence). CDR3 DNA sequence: TGCAGTGCTAGAGAAGCTGGGATAGGCACTGAAGCTTTCTTT. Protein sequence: CSAREAGIGTEAFF.

The CDR3 nucleotides are TGCGCCAGCAGCTTGGATCAGGATCGGACAGATACGCAGTATTTT. Translating it yields CASSLDQDRTDTQYF. The gene calls are TRBV5-1 and TRBJ2-3; D gene ambiguous. The V end lost 0 bases, the J end lost 3 bases, and 11 bases lay between the germline ends. The CDR3 runs to 15 residues. Germline V gene data show CDR1 as SGHRS and CDR2 as YFSETQ.

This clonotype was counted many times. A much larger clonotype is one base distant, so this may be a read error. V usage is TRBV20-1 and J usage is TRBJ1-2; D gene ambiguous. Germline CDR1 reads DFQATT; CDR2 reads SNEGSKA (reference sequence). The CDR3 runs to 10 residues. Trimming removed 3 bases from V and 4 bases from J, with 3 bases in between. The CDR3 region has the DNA TGCAGTGCTAGTCTCTATGGCTACACCTTC. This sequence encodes CSASLYGYTF.

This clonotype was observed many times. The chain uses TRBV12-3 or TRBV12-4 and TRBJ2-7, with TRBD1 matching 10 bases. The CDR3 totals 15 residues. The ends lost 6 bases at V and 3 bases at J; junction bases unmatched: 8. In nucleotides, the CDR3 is TGTGCCAGCAGACTAACCGGGACAGGGGACTACGAGCAGTACTTC. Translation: CASRLTGTGDYEQYF.

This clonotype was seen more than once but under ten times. For the CDR3, the DNA is TGTGCCAGCAATACCTGGGACGGGACCGGGGAGCTGTTTTTT. Amino acids: CASNTWDGTGELFF. The rearrangement joins TRBV9 to TRBJ2-2, with D perhaps assigned TRBD1 or TRBD2 (5 bases each). The CDR3 spans 14 residues. Germline V gene data show CDR1 as SGDLS and CDR2 as YYNGEE. The germline V and J ends were trimmed by 6 bases and 5 bases, with 14 bases remaining between them.

CDR3 coding DNA: TGTGCCAGCAGCTCCTATGGGGACAGGGAGCTGTTTTTT. Encoded protein: CASSSYGDRELFF. The V gene is TRBV11-3, the J gene TRBJ2-2; maybe TRBD1 (6 bases). The CDR3 is 13 residues long. Germline loops: CDR1 SGHNT, CDR2 YENEEA. Between the trimmed V and J ends, which lost 4 bases and 9 bases, there was a span of 12 bases.

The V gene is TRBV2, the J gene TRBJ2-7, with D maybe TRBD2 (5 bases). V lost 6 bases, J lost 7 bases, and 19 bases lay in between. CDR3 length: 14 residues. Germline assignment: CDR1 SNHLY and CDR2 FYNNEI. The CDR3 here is CASRPGTPTREQYF. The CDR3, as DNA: TGTGCCAGCAGACCGGGAACCCCTACGAGGGAGCAGTACTTC.

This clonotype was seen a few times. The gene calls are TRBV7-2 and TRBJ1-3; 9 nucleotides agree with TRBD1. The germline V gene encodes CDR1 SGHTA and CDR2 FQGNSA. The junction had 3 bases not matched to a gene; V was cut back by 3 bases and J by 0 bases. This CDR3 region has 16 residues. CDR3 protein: CASSFDRGDSGNTIYF. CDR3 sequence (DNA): TGTGCCAGCAGCTTTGACAGGGGGGACTCTGGAAACACCATATATTTT.

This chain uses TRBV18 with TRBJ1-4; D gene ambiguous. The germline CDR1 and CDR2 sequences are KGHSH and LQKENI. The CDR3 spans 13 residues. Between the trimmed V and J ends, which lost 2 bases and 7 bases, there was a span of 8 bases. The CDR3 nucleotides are TGTGCCAGCTCACCAGGGTCGGGTGAAAAACTGTTTTTT. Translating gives CASSPGSGEKLFF.

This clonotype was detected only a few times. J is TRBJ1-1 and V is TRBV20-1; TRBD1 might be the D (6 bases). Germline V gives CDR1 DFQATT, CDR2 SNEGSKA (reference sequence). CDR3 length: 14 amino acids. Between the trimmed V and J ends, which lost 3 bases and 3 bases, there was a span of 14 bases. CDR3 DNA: TGCAGTGCTAGGGACCGCAGGGGTCACACTGAAGCTTTCTTT. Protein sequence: CSARDRRGHTEAFF.

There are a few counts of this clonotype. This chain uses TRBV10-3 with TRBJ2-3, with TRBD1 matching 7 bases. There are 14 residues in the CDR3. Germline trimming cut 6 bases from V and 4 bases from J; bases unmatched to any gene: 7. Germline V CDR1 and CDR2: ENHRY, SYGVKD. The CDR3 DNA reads TGTGCCATCAGCCGACAGGGAGAGGCAGATACGCAGTATTTT. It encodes CAISRQGEADTQYF.

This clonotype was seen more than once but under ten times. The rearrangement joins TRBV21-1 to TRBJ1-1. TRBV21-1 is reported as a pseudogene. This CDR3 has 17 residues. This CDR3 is CASSSYSLLGLDTEAFF. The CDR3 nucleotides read TGTGCCAGCAGCTCCTACTCATTGTTAGGACTTGACACTGAAGCTTTCTTT.

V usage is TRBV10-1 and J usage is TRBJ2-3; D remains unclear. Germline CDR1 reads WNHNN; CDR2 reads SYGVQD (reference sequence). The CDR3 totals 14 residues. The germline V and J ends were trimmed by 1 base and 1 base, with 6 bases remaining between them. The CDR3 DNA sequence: TGCGCCAGCAGTGAGTTCAGTCGCACAGATACGCAGTATTTT. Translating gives CASSEFSRTDTQYF.

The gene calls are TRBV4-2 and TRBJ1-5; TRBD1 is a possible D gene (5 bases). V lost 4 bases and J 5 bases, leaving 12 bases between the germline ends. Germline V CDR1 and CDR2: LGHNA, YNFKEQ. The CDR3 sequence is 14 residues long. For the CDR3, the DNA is TGTGCCAGCAGCCCCCGGGACGGGGATCAGCCCCAGCATTTT. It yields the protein CASSPRDGDQPQHF.

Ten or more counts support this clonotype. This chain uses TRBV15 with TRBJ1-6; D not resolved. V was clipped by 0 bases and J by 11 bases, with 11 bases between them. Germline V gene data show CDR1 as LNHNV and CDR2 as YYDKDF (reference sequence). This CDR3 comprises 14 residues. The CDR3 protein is CATSRDISSPPLHF. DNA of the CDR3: TGTGCCACCAGCAGAGATATTTCGTCCCCACCCCTCCACTTT. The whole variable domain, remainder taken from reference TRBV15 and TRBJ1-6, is DAMVIQNPRYQVTQFGKPVTLSCSQTLNHNVMYWYQQKSSQAPKLLFHYYDKDFNNEADTPDNFQSRRPNTSFCFLDIRSPGLGDTAMYLCATSRDISSPPLHFGNGTRLTVT.

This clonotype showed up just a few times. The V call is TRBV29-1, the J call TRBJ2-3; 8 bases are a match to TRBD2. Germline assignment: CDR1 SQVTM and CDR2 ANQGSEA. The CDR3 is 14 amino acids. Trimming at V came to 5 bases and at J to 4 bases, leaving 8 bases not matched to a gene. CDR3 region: CSVTGTSGSDTQYF. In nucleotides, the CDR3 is TGCAGCGTTACCGGGACTAGTGGCTCAGATACGCAGTATTTT.